This TCR beta chain was recorded in a study of tumor-infiltrating lymphocytes in localized non-small cell lung cancer. As for the study in general: Patients included smokers and never-smokers with various histologies, some sampled after neoadjuvant chemotherapy. Each patient gave resected tumor and non-adjacent uninvolved lung tissue. Points from the study as a whole: T-cell fraction did not differ between immunotypes IM1 and IM2.

Produced via immunoSEQ multiplex PCR; TCRdb's table is partial and in-frame only. The sample includes some 5,000 clones, roughly 95% seen only once; the top ten take about 3.4%. The CDR3 totals 15 residues. Germline CDR1 LGHNA, CDR2 YSLEER. V lost 3 bases, J lost 4 bases, and 6 bases stayed unmatched. Only one count was recorded for this clone. Its antigen is undetermined. The chain links TRBV4-3 to TRBJ2-7; TRBD1 aligns across 10 bases. The sequence derives from a human donor with non-small cell lung cancer. Sequenced input: uninvolved lung tissue not adjacent to the tumor. The CDR3 nucleotides read TGCGCCAGCAGCCATTCCGGGACAGGGGAATACGAGCAGTACTTC. Translating it yields CASSHSGTGEYEQYF.